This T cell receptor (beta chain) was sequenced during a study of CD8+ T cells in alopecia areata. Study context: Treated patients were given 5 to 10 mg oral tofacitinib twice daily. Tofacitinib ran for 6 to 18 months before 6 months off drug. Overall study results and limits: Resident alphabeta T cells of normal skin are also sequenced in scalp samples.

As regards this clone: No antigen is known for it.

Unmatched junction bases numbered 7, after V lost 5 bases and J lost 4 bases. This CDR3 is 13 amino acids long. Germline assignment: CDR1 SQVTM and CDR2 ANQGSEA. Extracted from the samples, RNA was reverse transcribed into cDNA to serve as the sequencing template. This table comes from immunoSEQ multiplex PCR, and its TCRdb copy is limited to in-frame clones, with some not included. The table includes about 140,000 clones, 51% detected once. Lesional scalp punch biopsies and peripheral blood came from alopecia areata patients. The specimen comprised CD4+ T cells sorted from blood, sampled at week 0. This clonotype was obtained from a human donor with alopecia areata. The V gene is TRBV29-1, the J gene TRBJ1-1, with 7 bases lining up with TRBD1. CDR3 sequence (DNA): TGCAGCGTTCGAACACAGGGGACCACTGAAGCTTTCTTT. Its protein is CSVRTQGTTEAFF.